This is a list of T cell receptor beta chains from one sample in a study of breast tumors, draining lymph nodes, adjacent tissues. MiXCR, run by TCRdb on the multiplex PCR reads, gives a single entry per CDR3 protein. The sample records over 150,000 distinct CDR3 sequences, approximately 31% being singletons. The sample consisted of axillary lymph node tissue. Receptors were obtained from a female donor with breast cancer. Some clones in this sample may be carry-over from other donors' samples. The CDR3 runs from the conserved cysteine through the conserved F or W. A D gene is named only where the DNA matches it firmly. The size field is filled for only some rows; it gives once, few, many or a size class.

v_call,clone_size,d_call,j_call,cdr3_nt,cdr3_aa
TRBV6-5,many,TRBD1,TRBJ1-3,TGTGCCAGCAGCCGTGACAGGGGCGCCTCTGGAAACACCATATATTTT,CASSRDRGASGNTIYF
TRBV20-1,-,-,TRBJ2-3,TGCAGTGCCCCTCCGGGGGGCATGACAGATACGCAGTATTTT,CSAPPGGMTDTQYF
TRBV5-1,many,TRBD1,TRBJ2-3,TGCGCCAGCAGCCAAGGGACAGGGAGCACAGATACGCAGTATTTT,CASSQGTGSTDTQYF
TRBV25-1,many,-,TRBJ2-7,TGTGCCAGCAGTGCAGGGGCCACCTACGAGCAGTACTTC,CASSAGATYEQYF
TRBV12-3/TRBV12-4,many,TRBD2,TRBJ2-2,TGTGCCAGCAGACCCGGTCCCGGCGGGAGAAGGAGCGGGGAGCTGTTTTTT,CASRPGPGGRRSGELFF
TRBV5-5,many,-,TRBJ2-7,TGTGCCAGCAGCCCGTCTGGGGCCGGAGCCTACGAGCAGTACTTC,CASSPSGAGAYEQYF
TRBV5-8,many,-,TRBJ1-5,TGTGCCAGCAACCCTGGGGGGGCAAGCAATCAGCCCCAGCATTTT,CASNPGGASNQPQHF
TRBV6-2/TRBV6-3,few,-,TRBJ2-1,TGTGCCAGCAGTTACGTTCGTTCCTACAATGAGCAGTTCTTC,CASSYVRSYNEQFF
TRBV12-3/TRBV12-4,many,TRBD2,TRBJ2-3,TGTGCCAGCAGACCCAGCGGGAGAGATACGCAGTATTTT,CASRPSGRDTQYF
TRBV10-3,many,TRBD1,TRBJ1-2,TGTGCCATCAGTGAGTCTACCGGTGGACAGGGGGATGGCTACACCTTC,CAISESTGGQGDGYTF
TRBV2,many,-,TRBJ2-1,TGTGCCAGCAGGGTTGGCGGTAGCTCCTACAATGAGCAGTTCTTC,CASRVGGSSYNEQFF